What follows is one TCR beta chain and its context. What it binds is not known. The entry originates in a study of T cell responses to AZD1222 COVID-19 vaccine. Study-wide results and caveats: An increase in Spike-specific TCR breadth and depth was observed after two AZD1222 doses.

CDR1 and CDR2 from the germline V gene are SGHKS and YYEKEE (reference sequence). V lost 4 bases, J lost 4 bases, and 1 base stayed unmatched. CDR3 size: 13 residues. Second-dose schedules of about 4 or about 12 weeks were combined. The repertoire was sequenced with immunoSEQ multiplex PCR; TCRdb's copy has only in-frame clones and lacks some. Of some 200,000 clones in the sample, under 95% were seen once. This chain links TRBV5-5 with TRBJ1-5; TRBD1 matches at 8 bases. Sequencing used peripheral blood, obtained 28 days after the second AZD1222 dose. The clonotype comes from an adult who received the AZD1222 COVID-19 vaccine. CDR3 DNA: TGTGCCAGCAGCCGGACAGGGAATCAGCCCCAGCATTTT. Its translation: CASSRTGNQPQHF.